These T cell receptor beta chains were read from a single sample in a study of preoperative IRX-2 immunotherapy in early breast cancer. Libraries were prepared by immunoSEQ multiplex PCR; TCRdb keeps only in-frame clonotypes and omits some of them. The sample carries tens of thousands of clones, roughly four fifths recorded once. Sequenced here: lymph node tissue, sampled after IRX-2 immunotherapy. These receptors were taken from a human donor with breast cancer. CDR3s include the opening cysteine and the closing phenylalanine or tryptophan. The D gene is left open where the match is weak. Size tells how often a clone was seen (once, few, many) or the class of an expanded clone, and some rows leave it out.

D,size,J,V,DNA,CDR3
TRBD1,NA,TRBJ1-1,TRBV18,TGTGCCAGCTCACCCACGGGGACAGGGGGACATAACACTGAAGCTTTCTTT,CASSPTGTGGHNTEAFF
NA,NA,TRBJ2-2,TRBV11-3,TGTGCCAGCAGCTTGGTGGGCGGGGCCGGGGAGCTGTTTTTT,CASSLVGGAGELFF
NA,few,TRBJ2-6,TRBV6-8,TGTGCCAGCAGTTATCGAACCAGGGCCCCCGGGGCCAACGTCCTGACTTTC,CASSYRTRAPGANVLTF
NA,once,TRBJ1-1,TRBV30,TGTGCCTGGAGACGGGGTGGCACTGAAGCTTTCTTT,CAWRRGGTEAFF
TRBD1,NA,TRBJ1-6,TRBV11-1,TGTGCCAGCAGTCTGGGACAGAATAATTCACCCCTCCACTTT,CASSLGQNNSPLHF
NA,NA,TRBJ1-1,TRBV10-3,TGTGCCATCAGTGAGATTACCGGGGCCGCCGGTGAAGCTTTCTTT,CAISEITGAAGEAFF
NA,NA,TRBJ1-5,TRBV30,TGTGCCTGGAGTGTAAGAACGAGTCAGCCCCAGCATTTT,CAWSVRTSQPQHF
NA,NA,TRBJ1-5,TRBV6-8,TGTGCCAGCAGTTACACAGAAATCTATAGCAATCAGCCCCAGCATTTT,CASSYTEIYSNQPQHF
TRBD1,NA,TRBJ1-5,TRBV6-8,TGTGCCAGCAAGGGAACAGGGGGAGGCAATCAGCCCCAGCATTTT,CASKGTGGGNQPQHF
NA,NA,TRBJ2-7,TRBV6-4,TGTGCCAGCAGCCCAGGCCCTTTGTCCCCCTACGAGCAGTACTTC,CASSPGPLSPYEQYF
NA,NA,TRBJ1-4,TRBV7-6,TGTGCCAGCAGCTTAAATGTAGGTGCAACTAATGAAAAACTGTTTTTT,CASSLNVGATNEKLFF
NA,NA,TRBJ1-4,TRBV29-1,TGCAGCGTTGAAGGGCCAGGATATGAAAAACTGTTTTTT,CSVEGPGYEKLFF
NA,NA,TRBJ2-1,TRBV19,TGTGCCAGTAGTGCTGACAGGTTCGGTGAGCAGTTCTTC,CASSADRFGEQFF
NA,NA,TRBJ1-6,TRBV11-3,TGTGCCAGCAGCTTATTTAGTGTCGTCGAGAATTCACCCCTCCACTTT,CASSLFSVVENSPLHF
NA,NA,TRBJ2-2,TRBV18,TGTGCCAGCTCACCATTTAACAGGCCCAACACCGGGGAGCTGTTTTTT,CASSPFNRPNTGELFF
TRBD1,NA,TRBJ1-3,TRBV6-8,TGTGCCAGCAGTTACTCGGACAGGCTCTCTGGAAACACCATATATTTT,CASSYSDRLSGNTIYF
NA,NA,TRBJ1-4,TRBV11-3,TGTGCCAGCAGCTTAGGGAGAGCTAATGAAAAACTGTTTTTT,CASSLGRANEKLFF
NA,NA,TRBJ1-5,TRBV6-8,TGTGCCAGCAGTTTCCACGACAGGAACAATCAGCCCCAGCATTTT,CASSFHDRNNQPQHF
TRBD1,few,TRBJ1-5,TRBV6-8,TGTGCCAGCAGTGGACCACAGGGGGCATGGCAGCCCCAGCATTTT,CASSGPQGAWQPQHF
TRBD1,NA,TRBJ1-2,TRBV6-8,TGTGCCATCAGTTATGGACAGGGGAGCGATGGCTACACCTTC,CAISYGQGSDGYTF
NA,once,TRBJ1-1,TRBV19,TGTGCCAGTAGTATTTACAGATTGAACACTGAAGCTTTCTTT,CASSIYRLNTEAFF
NA,NA,TRBJ2-7,TRBV15,TGTGCCAGCAGCTTAGTGGGTGGTGCCTACGAGCAGTACTTC,CASSLVGGAYEQYF
NA,NA,TRBJ1-1,TRBV11-3,TGTGCCAGCAGCTTAGAAGGGCAGGGGTTCACTGAAGCTTTCTTT,CASSLEGQGFTEAFF
TRBD1,NA,TRBJ2-6,TRBV29-1,TGCAGCGTAGGGGACAGGAGCTCTGGGGCCAACGTCCTGACTTTC,CSVGDRSSGANVLTF
NA,once,TRBJ1-4,TRBV6-8,TGTGCCATCAGCCAGAATAATGAAAAACTGTTTTTT,CAISQNNEKLFF
NA,NA,TRBJ1-1,TRBV7-8,TGTGCTAGCAGCTTAGATCGGAACACTGAAGCTTTCTTT,CASSLDRNTEAFF
TRBD1,NA,TRBJ1-5,TRBV6-8,TGTGCCAGCAGCCGAGGACAGGGACGGTCCAATCAGCCCCAGCATTTT,CASSRGQGRSNQPQHF
TRBD2,NA,TRBJ2-3,TRBV6-8,TGTGCCAGCAGTTACAGATTGGGTACTAGCGGGGGCTCACGCACAGATACGCAGTATTTT,CASSYRLGTSGGSRTDTQYF
NA,NA,TRBJ1-3,TRBV11-3,TGTGCCAGCAGCCGATCTCAGGGCGATGGAAACACCATATATTTT,CASSRSQGDGNTIYF
TRBD2,NA,TRBJ2-1,TRBV30,TGTGCCTGGAGTAGTTACGAGCGGGGATTCAATGAGCAGTTCTTC,CAWSSYERGFNEQFF
NA,once,TRBJ1-3,TRBV5-1,TGCGCCAGCAGCTTGAGCACGAGGAGCTCTGGAAACACCATATATTTT,CASSLSTRSSGNTIYF
NA,NA,TRBJ1-3,TRBV15,TGTGCCACCAGCAGAGGTTTGGGAAGCTCTGGAAACACCATATATTTT,CATSRGLGSSGNTIYF
NA,NA,TRBJ2-3,TRBV11-3,TGTGCCAGCAGCCCGGACTTATTCACAGATACGCAGTATTTT,CASSPDLFTDTQYF
NA,few,TRBJ1-3,TRBV6-8,TGTGCCATCACCCCATTCGGGAGCTCTGGAAACACCATATATTTT,CAITPFGSSGNTIYF
NA,NA,TRBJ1-4,TRBV19,TGTGCCAGTAGTATGGGACGCCGGAGGGGTGAAAAACTGTTTTTT,CASSMGRRRGEKLFF
TRBD1,few,TRBJ2-7,TRBV14,TGTGCCAGCAGAAGGACAGGGCGCTCCTACGAGCAGTACTTC,CASRRTGRSYEQYF
NA,NA,TRBJ2-3,TRBV6-8,TGTGCCAGCAAACATCACCAGGATTCTAGCACAGATACGCAGTATTTT,CASKHHQDSSTDTQYF
NA,once,TRBJ1-2,TRBV18,TGTGCCAGCTCACCCCGAACCCGACAGGAATTATATGGCTACACCTTC,CASSPRTRQELYGYTF
NA,NA,TRBJ2-3,TRBV30,TGTGCCTGGAGTGTTGGTAGGGGGGCAACAGATACGCAGTATTTT,CAWSVGRGATDTQYF
NA,NA,TRBJ2-7,TRBV5-1,TGCGCCAGCAGCTTGGATTGGGACTCCCTCTACGAGCAGTACTTC,CASSLDWDSLYEQYF
NA,NA,TRBJ1-5,TRBV6-4,TGTGCCAGCAGTGAAGCGCAGGGCGGTCAGCCCCAGCATTTT,CASSEAQGGQPQHF
NA,NA,TRBJ2-1,TRBV7-5,TGTGCCAGCAGCTATCGGGACACCTACAATGAGCAGTTCTTC,CASSYRDTYNEQFF
NA,NA,TRBJ1-1,TRBV7-1,TGTGCTACCAGTAGGCTAACTAACGCCGGTATCACTGAAGCTTTCTTT,CATSRLTNAGITEAFF
NA,few,TRBJ2-5,TRBV11-3,TGTGCCAGCAACTTCCGCCTAGAGGGCCAAGAGACCCAGTACTTC,CASNFRLEGQETQYF
TRBD1,NA,TRBJ2-1,TRBV15,TGTGCCACCAGCAGACGGGCTCCGGGACAGGGACGTTCCAATGAGCAGTTCTTC,CATSRRAPGQGRSNEQFF
NA,once,TRBJ1-4,TRBV5-1,TGCGCCAGCAGCCCGGCCGGCTCACTAAATGAAAAACTGTTTTTT,CASSPAGSLNEKLFF
NA,NA,TRBJ1-3,TRBV6-7,TGTGCCAGCACTCCTGGAAACACCATATATTTT,CASTPGNTIYF
TRBD1,NA,TRBJ1-4,TRBV28,TGTGCCAGCAGTTTATCCCTACAGGGGTCTAATGAAAAACTGTTTTTT,CASSLSLQGSNEKLFF
NA,NA,TRBJ2-7,TRBV6-8,TGTGCCAGCAGTTACGGAGGCTCCAACTACGAGCAGTACTTC,CASSYGGSNYEQYF
TRBD1,NA,TRBJ2-7,TRBV5-1,TGCGCCAGCAGCTACGGGACAGAGGCCTACGAGCAGTACTTC,CASSYGTEAYEQYF
TRBD1,NA,TRBJ2-1,TRBV7-6,TGTGCCAGCAGCGGAGGGACAGGGGGCCTTGTGTACAATGAGCAGTTCTTC,CASSGGTGGLVYNEQFF
NA,NA,TRBJ1-1,TRBV11-3,TGTGCCAGCAGCTTACTCCTTAATAGACAGGCTGAAGCTTTCTTT,CASSLLLNRQAEAFF
TRBD2,NA,TRBJ2-3,TRBV19,TGTGCCAGTAGTATAGAGGGAGGGTTCACAGATACGCAGTATTTT,CASSIEGGFTDTQYF
TRBD1,NA,TRBJ1-5,TRBV28,TGTGCCAGCAGTCGGACAGGGGTTTCTCAGCCCCAGCATTTT,CASSRTGVSQPQHF
NA,NA,TRBJ1-1,TRBV7-1,TGTGCCAGCAGCCTGGGACAGAACACTGAAGCTTTCTTT,CASSLGQNTEAFF